These 13 T cell receptor beta chains were all obtained from the same sample, sequenced in a study of blood T cell repertoires in COVID-19. The method was immunoSEQ multiplex PCR; TCRdb's version includes in-frame clones alone and lacks a portion of them. The table has about 220,000 clones, 65% to 90% seen once; the top ten hold roughly 10%. Sequenced material: peripheral blood. The source of these receptors is a man aged 50 or older with active or convalescent COVID-19.

The chain joins TRBV18 to TRBJ1-1; 9 bases agree with TRBD1. Per the germline V gene, CDR1 is KGHSH and CDR2 is LQKENI. The CDR3 is 14 residues long. J gave up 9 bases and V 2 bases, and 7 bases lay outside the gene matches. The chain's CDR3 is CASSPGTGRLKAFF. CDR3 nucleotide sequence: TGTGCCAGCTCACCAGGGACAGGGAGGCTGAAAGCTTTCTTT. Together with reference TRBV18 and TRBJ1-1, the CDR3 gives the full variable domain: NAGVMQNPRHLVRRRGQEARLRCSPMKGHSHVYWYRQLPEEGLKFMVYLQKENIIDESGMPKERFSAEFPKEGPSILRIQQVVRGDSAAYFCASSPGTGRLKAFFGQGTRLTVV.

J is TRBJ2-7 and V is TRBV19; D not certain. Germline V gene lookup returns CDR1 LNHDA and CDR2 SQIVND (reference sequence). The CDR3 runs 15 residues. Trimming removed 4 bases from V and 4 bases from J, with 17 bases in between. DNA for the CDR3: TGTGCCAGTAGTAACGAAATTGATAGCAGATACGAGCAGTACTTC. Amino acid sequence: CASSNEIDSRYEQYF. Complete variable domain (other parts from reference TRBV19 and TRBJ2-7): DGGITQSPKYLFRKEGQNVTLSCEQNLNHDAMYWYRQDPGQGLRLIYYSQIVNDFQKGDIAEGYSVSREKKESFPLTVTSAQKNPTAFYLCASSNEIDSRYEQYFGPGTRLTVT.

About this clone: The junction departs from germline at one end; a sequencing error may be responsible. The V and J genes are TRBV6-4 and TRBJ2-2, with a tentative D call TRBD2 (5 bases). Germline lookup yields CDR1 MRHNA and CDR2 SNTAGT. The CDR3 contains 13 residues. The CDR3 coding sequence is TGTGCCAGCAGTCGGGGTAACAACGGGGAGCTGTTTTTT. This translates into CASSRGNNGELFF.

This rearrangement joins TRBV15 to TRBJ1-4; D gene ambiguous. V lost 3 bases and J lost 7, with 12 bases in between. This CDR3 has 14 amino acids. Germline V gene lookup returns CDR1 LNHNV and CDR2 YYDKDF (reference sequence). The CDR3 coding sequence is TGTGCCACCAGCAGTGTCCGGAGTCGTGAAAAACTGTTTTTT. Its protein is CATSSVRSREKLFF. Complete variable domain (other parts from reference TRBV15 and TRBJ1-4): DAMVIQNPRYQVTQFGKPVTLSCSQTLNHNVMYWYQQKSSQAPKLLFHYYDKDFNNEADTPDNFQSRRPNTSFCFLDIRSPGLGDTAMYLCATSSVRSREKLFFGSGTQLSVL.

This clone occurred a few times. This chain joins TRBV7-9 and TRBJ2-5, with 9 bases matching TRBD2. There are 15 residues in the CDR3. Germline V CDR1 and CDR2: SEHNR, FQNEAQ (reference sequence). After removal of 3 bases from V and 1 base from J, the junction contained 3 bases not matched to a gene. CDR3 coding DNA: TGTGCCAGCAGCTTTGGGACTAGCAGCCAAGAGACCCAGTACTTC. Translation gives CASSFGTSSQETQYF.

This clone was seen a single time. The chain employs TRBV4-1 and TRBJ1-6; TRBD1 aligns across 7 bases. With 5 bases clipped from V and 6 bases from J, the junction kept 10 bases outside the gene matches. This CDR3 is built from 16 residues. Germline-derived CDR1 and CDR2 are MGHRA and YSYEKL. The CDR3 here is CASSSGGSSSNSPLHF. The CDR3 DNA follows: TGCGCCAGCAGCTCAGGGGGTTCCTCATCTAATTCACCCCTCCACTTT.

This clone has a single count. V usage is TRBV5-1 and J usage is TRBJ2-3; 10 nucleotides align to TRBD2. Per the germline V gene, CDR1 is SGHRS and CDR2 is YFSETQ. There are 13 residues in the CDR3. V lost 6 bases, J lost 3 bases, and 1 base stayed unmatched. CDR3 coding DNA: TGCGCCAGCACAGCGGGGGGGACAGATACGCAGTATTTT. This translates into CASTAGGTDTQYF.

V gene TRBV4-1 combines with J gene TRBJ2-7; TRBD2 matches at 9 bases. V was clipped by 4 bases and J by 1 base; unmatched bases: 8. Germline V lookup: CDR1 MGHRA, CDR2 YSYEKL. The CDR3 runs to 16 residues. CDR3 DNA sequence: TGCGCCAGCAGCCCCCAGCAAGCGGGGGGTTCCTACGAGCAGTACGTC. It codes for CASSPQQAGGSYEQYV.

The chain employs TRBV4-3 and TRBJ1-2; D unclear. V was pared by 0 bases and J by 3 bases, with 11 bases between. Per the germline V gene, CDR1 is LGHNA and CDR2 is YSLEER. The CDR3 sequence is 15 residues long. The CDR3 reads CASSQDSSSYYGYTF. Here the CDR3 DNA reads TGCGCCAGCAGCCAAGACAGTAGCAGCTACTATGGCTACACCTTC.

CDR3 nucleotides: TGTGCCAGCAGCTTTGTTGAGGGGGCAAGGGACTATGGCTACACCTTC. Protein sequence: CASSFVEGARDYGYTF. The rearrangement joins TRBV7-8 to TRBJ1-2; 7 bases agree with TRBD1. With V trimmed by 3 bases and J by 3 bases, 10 bases remained unmatched. Germline loops: CDR1 SGHVS, CDR2 FQNEAQ. The CDR3 length is 16 residues.

This clone has a single count. The chain combines TRBV4-1 with TRBJ2-1; D is possibly TRBD2 (6 bases). This CDR3 region has 15 residues. The germline V gene encodes CDR1 MGHRA and CDR2 YSYEKL. V gave up 4 bases and J gave up 3 bases, with 13 bases separating them. CDR3: CASSPAPGGYNEQFF. The CDR3, as DNA: TGCGCCAGCAGCCCGGCCCCCGGGGGCTACAATGAGCAGTTCTTC.

This chain joins TRBV12-3 or TRBV12-4 and TRBJ2-3, with D unresolved. The CDR3 extends over 12 amino acids. Trimming removed 6 bases at V and 4 bases at J, with 8 bases between. The CDR3 reads CASRLEADTQYF. CDR3 DNA sequence: TGTGCCAGCAGACTCGAGGCAGATACGCAGTATTTT.

The rearrangement joins TRBV24-1 to TRBJ2-1; 10 bases are a match to TRBD1. Germline values: CDR1 KGHDR, CDR2 SFDVKD. Trimming at V came to 9 bases and at J to 9 bases, leaving 4 bases not matched to a gene. The CDR3 extends over 12 amino acids. The CDR3, as DNA: TGTGCCACCGGAAGACAGGGGGCTGAGCAGTTCTTC. Protein sequence: CATGRQGAEQFF.